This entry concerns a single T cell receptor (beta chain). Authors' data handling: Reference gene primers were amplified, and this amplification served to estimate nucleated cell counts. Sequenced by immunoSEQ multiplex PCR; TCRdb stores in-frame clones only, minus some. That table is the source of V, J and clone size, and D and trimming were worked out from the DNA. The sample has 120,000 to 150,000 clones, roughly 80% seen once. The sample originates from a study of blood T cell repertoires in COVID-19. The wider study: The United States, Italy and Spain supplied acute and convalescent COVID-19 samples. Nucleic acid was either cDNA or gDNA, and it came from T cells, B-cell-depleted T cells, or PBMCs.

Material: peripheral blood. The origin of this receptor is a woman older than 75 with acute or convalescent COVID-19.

CDR3 in amino acids: CASSYQINYGYTF. In DNA, the CDR3 is TGTGCCAGCAGTTACCAGATTAACTATGGCTACACCTTC. The V gene is TRBV6-6, the J gene TRBJ1-2; D is uncertain. The V end was cut by 2 bases, the J end by 1 base, with 5 bases between. In germline, CDR1 is MNHNY, CDR2 SVGAGI (reference sequence). This CDR3 is 13 amino acids long.